This T cell receptor (beta chain) was profiled in a study of vaccination and CD4 T cells after COVID-19. The Oncomine TCR Beta short-read assay generated sequence data from the DNA of cultured CD4+ T cells. A single record per CDR3 protein comes from TCRdb applying MiXCR to the PCR reads. The table records over 20,000 distinct CDR3 sequences, roughly 40% of them present only once. Sample treatment: roughly 10-day PBMC culture with coronavirus spike peptide pools or control peptides (ViraFEST assay). Peptide pools at about 9.7 ug/ml, together with roughly 10 IU/ml IL-2, were added to cultures of roughly 2.1 million PBMCs per well. V was shortened by 5 bases and J by 2 bases, with 12 bases between the two germline ends. CDR3 length: 15 amino acids. As concerns this clonotype: Its antigen is unknown.

This receptor was taken from a human donor who received a COVID-19 vaccine. The sequenced sample was CD4+ T cells from blood, cultured in vitro, obtained before SARS-CoV-2 vaccination. The J gene is TRBJ2-2, the V gene TRBV12-3 or TRBV12-4; TRBD2 is a possible D gene (5 bases). Written as DNA, the CDR3 is TGTGCCAGCAGTCGCCGAGCTAGCAACACCGGGGAGCTGTTTTTT. Its protein product is CASSRRASNTGELFF.